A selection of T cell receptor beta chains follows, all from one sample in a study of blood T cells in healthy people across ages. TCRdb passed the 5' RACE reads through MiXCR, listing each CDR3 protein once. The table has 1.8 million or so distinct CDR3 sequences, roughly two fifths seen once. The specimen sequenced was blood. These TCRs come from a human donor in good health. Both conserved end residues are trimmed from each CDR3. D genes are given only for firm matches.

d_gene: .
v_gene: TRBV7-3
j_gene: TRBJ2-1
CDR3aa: ASSPPGQLEQF

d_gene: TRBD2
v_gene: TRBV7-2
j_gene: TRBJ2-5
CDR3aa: ASSTRGSGLAAYQQY

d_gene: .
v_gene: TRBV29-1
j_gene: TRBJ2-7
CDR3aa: SVEVPAGAVSFSYEQY

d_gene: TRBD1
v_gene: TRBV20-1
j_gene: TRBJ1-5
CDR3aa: SAQTGGNQPQH

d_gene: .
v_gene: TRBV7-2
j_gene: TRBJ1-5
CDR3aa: ASSLRGGDNQPQH

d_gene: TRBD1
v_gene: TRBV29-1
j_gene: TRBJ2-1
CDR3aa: SVEGGTGGAYNEQF

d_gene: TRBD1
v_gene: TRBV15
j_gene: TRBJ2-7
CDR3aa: ATSGDRVSVYEQY

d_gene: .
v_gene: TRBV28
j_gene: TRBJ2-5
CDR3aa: ASSLVGGLKETQY

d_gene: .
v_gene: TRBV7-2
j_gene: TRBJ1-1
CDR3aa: ASSETRDTEAF

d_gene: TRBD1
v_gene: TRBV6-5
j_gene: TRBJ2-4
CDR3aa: ASRTTGGFYNEQY

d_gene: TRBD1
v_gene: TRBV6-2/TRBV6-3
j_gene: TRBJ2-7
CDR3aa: ASSYCGTGFDEQY

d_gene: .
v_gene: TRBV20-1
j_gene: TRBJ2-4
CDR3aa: SAKVYRQHSVLAKNILY

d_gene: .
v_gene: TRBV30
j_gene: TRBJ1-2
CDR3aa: ACTRTGPGYT

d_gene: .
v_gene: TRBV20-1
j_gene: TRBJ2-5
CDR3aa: SATLPVGGRETQY